The source of this T cell receptor (beta chain) is a study of T cell clones after liver transplantation. Germline-derived CDR1 and CDR2 are MDHEN and SYDVKM. The CDR3 length is 12 residues. Trimming took 8 bases from V and 4 from J, leaving 12 bases between them. Profiling relied on immunoSEQ multiplex PCR, and the TCRdb table lists in-frame clones only, not all of them. The sample gives around 100,000 clones, about 80% of which show up once; roughly 3.1% is in the top ten. This TCR came from a human patient who received a liver transplant. The graft donor may have given rise to some T cells. The chain employs TRBV28 and TRBJ2-7; D is possibly TRBD1 (6 bases). This specimen consisted of CD4+ T cells from blood, obtained 47 months after liver transplant. The CDR3 nucleotides read TGTGCCAGCGGGATACAGGGATACGAGCAGTACTTC. This gives the protein CASGIQGYEQYF.